What follows are 27 T cell receptor beta chains derived from one specimen sequenced in a study of regulatory T cells in long-lasting Graves disease. Arm-PCR of CDR3 regions with iRepertoire HTBI primers generated TCR beta libraries. TCRdb itself ran the multiplex PCR reads through MiXCR, one entry per CDR3 protein. This repertoire shows fewer than 550,000 distinct CDR3 sequences, about 15% found once; its top ten account for 25%. Time point: newly diagnosed GD, antithyroid drugs for less than 3 months. Construction of the TCR library relied on RNA isolated from PBMCs. The same specimen was also included in a second study, on T cells in Graves' hyperthyroidism and ophthalmopathy.

The sequencing used peripheral blood mononuclear cells (PBMCs), collected at new diagnosis, from a patient treated with antithyroid drugs. These receptors were collected from a woman aged 40-65 years with Graves disease.

This clonotype was seen a handful of times. This chain connects TRBV5-6 to TRBJ2-7, with D possibly matching TRBD1 (6 bases). CDR3 length equals 13 residues. V shed 4 bases and J shed 6 bases, with 14 bases lying between them. Germline V gives CDR1 SGHDT, CDR2 YYEEEE. The CDR3 sequence: CASSPGRGVEQYF. Written as DNA, the CDR3 is TGTGCCAGCAGCCCGGGCAGGGGTGTCGAGCAGTACTTC.

This clonotype was seen many times. CDR3 sequence: CATTGGETDTQYF. The CDR3 region has the DNA TGTGCCACCACGGGGGGGGAAACAGATACGCAGTATTTT. The chain is built from TRBV2 and TRBJ2-3, with TRBD2 identical over 8 bases. There are 13 residues in the CDR3. Germline V lookup: CDR1 SNHLY, CDR2 FYNNEI. Trimming removed 10 bases from V and 3 bases from J; junction bases left unmatched: 6.

This clonotype came up many times. The gene calls are TRBV7-2 and TRBJ1-2; 8 bases are a match to TRBD1. Germline loops: CDR1 SGHTA, CDR2 FQGNSA. V dropped 5 bases and J dropped 6; count of bases not matched to a gene: 5. The CDR3 has 13 residues. The CDR3 bases are TGTGCCAGCAGCGCCCAGGGGGCACATGGCTACACCTTC. Its protein is CASSAQGAHGYTF.

This clonotype showed up just a few times. The V call is TRBV6-1, the J call TRBJ1-5; D remains unclear. The germline V gene has CDR1 MNHNS and CDR2 SASEGT. This CDR3 is built from 15 residues. V was shortened by 7 bases and J by 1 base, with 14 bases between the two germline ends. CDR3 bases: TGTGCCAGCACCGGCCTCCAAGAGAGCAATCAGCCCCAGCATTTT. Protein: CASTGLQESNQPQHF.

This sequence joins TRBV7-8 and TRBJ2-3; D remains unclear. This CDR3 comprises 16 residues. In germline, CDR1 is SGHVS, CDR2 FQNEAQ. With 2 bases removed from V and 1 base from J, the gap between germline ends came to 13 bases. CDR3 DNA: TGTGCCAGCAGCTTATCTTTTAACAGTCGCACAGATACGCAGTATTTT. Encoded protein: CASSLSFNSRTDTQYF.

The chain has TRBV9 and TRBJ2-5; TRBD2 agrees at 13 bases. Per the germline V gene, CDR1 is SGDLS and CDR2 is YYNGEE. J gave up 2 bases and V 0 bases, and 4 bases lay outside the gene matches. CDR3 length equals 17 residues. Here the CDR3 DNA reads TGTGCCAGCAGCGTAGGGACTAGCGGGGGCCCGCAAGAGACCCAGTACTTC. Protein: CASSVGTSGGPQETQYF.

This clonotype has more than one count but fewer than ten. This sequence may be a read error, since a much larger clone differs from it by one base. The CDR3: CASSQGTIGTNEQFF. For the CDR3, the DNA is TGTGCCAGCAGCCAGGGTACTATCGGGACCAATGAGCAGTTCTTC. The chain carries TRBV3-1 and TRBJ2-1; D assignment may be TRBD1 or TRBD2 (5 bases each). V was cut by 3 bases and J by 6 bases, with 15 bases left in between. CDR3 size: 15 residues. The germline V gene has CDR1 LGHDT and CDR2 YNNKEL (reference sequence).

This clonotype was picked up many times. The chain is built from TRBV7-2 and TRBJ2-5, with a possible D match to TRBD1 (7 bases). Trimming took off 1 base at V and 2 bases at J, with 11 bases between the two ends. Looked up from germline, CDR1 is SGHTA and CDR2 is FQGNSA. The CDR3 has 15 amino acids. The CDR3 coding sequence is TGTGCCAGCAGCTTAGATCAGGGGGGACAAGAGACCCAGTACTTC. This translates into CASSLDQGGQETQYF.

At least ten counts were recorded for this clonotype. This chain links TRBV19 with TRBJ1-1; D gene unclear. Germline CDR1 reads LNHDA; CDR2 reads SQIVND (reference sequence). The CDR3 covers 13 residues. Trimming left V 4 bases short and J 1 base short, with 7 bases between. The CDR3 loop reads CASSNQKNTEAFF. CDR3 DNA sequence: TGTGCCAGTAGTAATCAGAAGAACACTGAAGCTTTCTTT.

On this clonotype: This may stem from a read error, because a much larger clone lies one nucleotide away. J is TRBJ1-2 and V is TRBV11-3, with unresolved D. CDR1 SGHNT and CDR2 YENEEA come from the germline V gene. The CDR3 sequence is 10 residues long. The DNA of the CDR3 is TGTGTCAGCAGCTTATCCGGCTACACCTTC. Translation: CVSSLSGYTF.

This clonotype was seen a few times. The rearrangement links TRBV28 to TRBJ1-6; D is perhaps TRBD1 (5 bases). The CDR3 spans 15 residues. Germline values: CDR1 MDHEN, CDR2 SYDVKM. V was trimmed by 3 bases and J by 8 bases, leaving 14 bases between them. The CDR3: CASSFGRGRYSPLHF. The CDR3 DNA is TGTGCCAGCAGTTTTGGGCGGGGGAGGTATTCACCCCTCCACTTT.

This clonotype was detected many times. The chain combines TRBV28 with TRBJ2-1; tentatively, D is TRBD1 or TRBD2 (6 bases each). Between the trimmed V and J ends, which lost 8 bases and 3 bases, there was a span of 14 bases. Germline V gene sequence: CDR1 MDHEN, CDR2 SYDVKM. The CDR3 loop spans 14 amino acids. The CDR3 is CASEGGFNYNEQFF. In DNA, the CDR3 is TGTGCCAGCGAAGGGGGGTTTAACTACAATGAGCAGTTCTTC.

In its sample, this clonotype was seen many times. The J gene is TRBJ2-1, the V gene TRBV11-2; D possibly uses TRBD1 or TRBD2 (5 bases each). V lost 1 base, J lost 3 bases, and 13 bases lay in between. The CDR3 is made up of 16 amino acids. Germline CDR1 reads SGHAT; CDR2 reads FQNNGV. The CDR3 nucleotides read TGTGCCAGCAGCTTAGTTTGGGGGATCAGCTACAATGAGCAGTTCTTC. Residues: CASSLVWGISYNEQFF.

The sample holds many counts of this clonotype. The rearrangement uses TRBV13 and TRBJ2-5, with TRBD2 matching 7 bases. CDR1 and CDR2 (germline): PRHDT, FYEKMQ (reference sequence). This CDR3 region has 14 residues. V gave up 3 bases and J gave up 3 bases; unmatched junction bases: 4. This CDR3 reads CASSLPSGEETQYF. CDR3 DNA sequence: TGTGCCAGCAGCTTGCCGAGCGGGGAAGAGACCCAGTACTTC. Complete variable domain (other parts from reference TRBV13 and TRBJ2-5): AAGVIQSPRHLIKEKRETATLKCYPIPRHDTVYWYQQGPGQDPQFLISFYEKMQSDKGSIPDRFSAQQFSDYHSELNMSSLELGDSALYFCASSLPSGEETQYFGPGTRLLVL.

V and J are TRBV2 and TRBJ1-6; 7 bases are shared with TRBD1. The V gene end was trimmed by 7 bases and the J gene end by 7 bases; junction bases not matched to a gene: 7. Germline V gives CDR1 SNHLY, CDR2 FYNNEI. CDR3 length: 14 amino acids. The CDR3 spells CASIMTGYNSPLHF. CDR3 nucleotides: TGTGCCAGCATCATGACAGGGTACAATTCACCCCTCCACTTT.

The V gene is TRBV12-3 or TRBV12-4, the J gene TRBJ2-3, with 13 nucleotides matching TRBD2. After removal of 4 bases from V and 6 bases from J, the junction contained 7 bases not matched to a gene. The CDR3 consists of 16 residues. Here the CDR3 reads CASSSPGLAGVDTQYF. The CDR3 DNA follows: TGTGCCAGCAGTTCCCCCGGACTAGCGGGGGTGGATACGCAGTATTTT.

This clonotype was recorded many times. The V gene is TRBV20-1, the J gene TRBJ2-5, with D possibly matching TRBD1 (6 bases). The germline V and J ends were trimmed by 6 bases and 7 bases, with 24 bases remaining between them. The CDR3 contains 15 residues. The germline gives CDR1 DFQATT, CDR2 SNEGSKA (reference sequence). Written as DNA, the CDR3 is TGCAGTGCCATATTGGGTACACAGGGTGGGGGGACCCAGTACTTC. It translates to CSAILGTQGGGTQYF.

There are many counts of this clonotype. V is TRBV5-4 and J is TRBJ1-1; D is unclear. This CDR3 spans 16 amino acids. Germline-derived CDR1 and CDR2 are SGHNT and YYREEE (reference sequence). V was pared by 0 bases and J by 0 bases, with 12 bases between. DNA for the CDR3: TGTGCCAGCAGCTTGGCCTCAGGAGCCATGAACACTGAAGCTTTCTTT. Its translation is CASSLASGAMNTEAFF. Supplemented by reference TRBV5-4 and TRBJ1-1, the full variable domain reads ETGVTQSPTHLIKTRGQQVTLRCSSQSGHNTVSWYQQALGQGPQFIFQYYREEENGRGNFPPRFSGLQFPNYSSELNVNALELDDSALYLCASSLASGAMNTEAFFGQGTRLTVV.

This clonotype turned up a few times. This chain connects TRBV7-2 to TRBJ2-5; D may be TRBD2 (6 bases). Germline lookup yields CDR1 SGHTA and CDR2 FQGNSA. Trimming removed 1 base from V and 3 bases from J, with 18 bases in between. This CDR3 is built from 17 residues. The DNA of the CDR3 is TGTGCCAGCAGCTTAGTGGGCGGGGCACTTGTAAAAGAGACCCAGTACTTC. It encodes CASSLVGGALVKETQYF.

This clonotype was detected ten times or more. This rearrangement joins TRBV7-3 to TRBJ1-1; D unresolved. Germline-derived CDR1 and CDR2 are SGHTA and FQGTGA. The V end was cut by 5 bases, the J end by 2 bases, with 9 bases between. The CDR3 sequence is 13 residues long. CDR3 amino acids: CASSEGPNTEAFF. For the CDR3, the DNA is TGTGCCAGCAGCGAGGGCCCTAACACTGAAGCTTTCTTT.

This clonotype was observed many times. This chain links TRBV2 with TRBJ1-4; 10 nucleotides line up with TRBD1. CDR3 length: 15 residues. Per the germline V gene, CDR1 is SNHLY and CDR2 is FYNNEI. Trimming removed 5 bases from V and 7 bases from J; junction bases left unmatched: 7. DNA for the CDR3: TGTGCCAGCAGTTCAGAAGGGACAGGGGTTGAAAAACTGTTTTTT. Its translation: CASSSEGTGVEKLFF.

This clonotype was counted at least ten times. This chain links TRBV3-1 with TRBJ1-2, with TRBD1 as a possible D gene (5 bases). V lost 4 bases and J lost 4, with 13 bases in between. Germline-derived CDR1 and CDR2 are LGHDT and YNNKEL (reference sequence). The CDR3 sequence is 14 residues long. Here the CDR3 reads CASSPGTWGYGYTF. DNA of the CDR3: TGTGCCAGCAGCCCCGGGACGTGGGGCTATGGCTACACCTTC.

For this clonotype: This may be a read error: a much more frequent sequence differs by one nucleotide. This chain links TRBV29-1 with TRBJ1-1; D unclear. V lost 2 bases to trimming and J lost 0 bases, with 16 bases between them. Germline values: CDR1 SQVTM, CDR2 ANQGSEA. This CDR3 has 16 residues. The CDR3 nucleotides are TGCAGCGTTGAAAGGGAGCCGGGAGGGTTGAACACTGAAGCTTTCTTT. It is translated as CSVEREPGGLNTEAFF.

This clonotype has at least ten counts. The chain employs TRBV11-2 and TRBJ1-1, with D uncertain. This CDR3 is 14 amino acids long. The V gene's germline CDR1 is SGHAT and CDR2 FQNNGV. Trimming took off 1 base at V and 0 bases at J, with 6 bases between the two ends. Here the CDR3 reads CASSLASLNTEAFF. DNA for the CDR3: TGTGCCAGCAGCTTAGCTTCCCTGAACACTGAAGCTTTCTTT.

The CDR3 here is CASNPFRDRGYEQYF. CDR3 in DNA: TGTGCCAGCAATCCCTTCCGGGACAGGGGATACGAGCAGTACTTC. This rearrangement joins TRBV6-1 to TRBJ2-7; 10 bases match TRBD1. V lost 7 bases to trimming and J lost 4 bases; unmatched junction nucleotides: 10. This CDR3 contains 15 residues. Germline V lookup: CDR1 MNHNS, CDR2 SASEGT.

This clonotype was detected only a few times. The chain carries TRBV6-5 and TRBJ1-3; 10 bases are a match to TRBD1. Germline values: CDR1 MNHEY, CDR2 SVGAGI. V dropped 4 bases and J dropped 3; count of bases not matched to a gene: 3. This CDR3 has 15 amino acids. The chain's CDR3 is CASSLTGGYGNTIYF. CDR3 bases: TGTGCCAGCAGTTTGACAGGGGGCTATGGAAACACCATATATTTT.

This clonotype was seen ten or more times. V gene TRBV5-6 combines with J gene TRBJ1-6, with D perhaps matching TRBD1 (5 bases). CDR1 and CDR2 (germline): SGHDT, YYEEEE. Trimming cost V 4 bases and J 7 bases, with 12 bases left between them. The CDR3 has 14 residues. Written as DNA, the CDR3 is TGTGCCAGCAGCCGGGGCGGTGGGAATTCACCCCTCCACTTT. Amino acids: CASSRGGGNSPLHF.